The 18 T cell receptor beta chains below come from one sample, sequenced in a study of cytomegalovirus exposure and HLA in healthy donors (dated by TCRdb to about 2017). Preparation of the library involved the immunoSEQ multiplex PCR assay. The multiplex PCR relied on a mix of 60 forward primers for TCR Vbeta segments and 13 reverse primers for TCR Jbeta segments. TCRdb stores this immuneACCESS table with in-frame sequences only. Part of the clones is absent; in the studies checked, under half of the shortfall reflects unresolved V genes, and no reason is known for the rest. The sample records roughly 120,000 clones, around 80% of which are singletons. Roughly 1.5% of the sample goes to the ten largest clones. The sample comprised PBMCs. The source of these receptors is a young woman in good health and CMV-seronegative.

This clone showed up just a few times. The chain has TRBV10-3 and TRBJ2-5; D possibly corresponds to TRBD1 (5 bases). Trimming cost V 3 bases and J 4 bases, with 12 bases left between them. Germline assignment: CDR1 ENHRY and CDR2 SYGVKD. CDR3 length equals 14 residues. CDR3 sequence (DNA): TGTGCCATCAGTGATCCCAGGGAAGGAGAGACCCAGTACTTC. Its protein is CAISDPREGETQYF.

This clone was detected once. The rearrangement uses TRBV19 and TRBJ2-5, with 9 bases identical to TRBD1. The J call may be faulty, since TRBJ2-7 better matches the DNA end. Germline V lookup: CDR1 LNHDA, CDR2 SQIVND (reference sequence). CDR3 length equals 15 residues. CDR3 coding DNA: TGTGCCAGTACCGCAACCGGGACAGGGAACCACGAGCAGTACTTC. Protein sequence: CASTATGTGNHEQYF.

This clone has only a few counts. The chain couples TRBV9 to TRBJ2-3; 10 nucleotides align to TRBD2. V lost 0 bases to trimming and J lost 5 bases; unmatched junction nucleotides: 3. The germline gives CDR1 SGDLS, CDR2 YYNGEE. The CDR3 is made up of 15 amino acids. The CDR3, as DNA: TGTGCCAGCAGCGTAGCGCTAGCGGGGGAAGATACGCAGTATTTT. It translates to CASSVALAGEDTQYF.

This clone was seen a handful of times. The CDR3 here is CASSLGGLAGGSTDTQYF. Here the CDR3 DNA reads TGCGCCAGCAGCTTGGGGGGACTAGCGGGAGGGAGCACAGATACGCAGTATTTT. This chain joins TRBV5-1 and TRBJ2-3; 16 bases match TRBD2. This CDR3 is built from 18 residues. V lost 0 bases and J lost 0; bases outside the gene matches: 1. Germline V CDR1 and CDR2: SGHRS, YFSETQ.

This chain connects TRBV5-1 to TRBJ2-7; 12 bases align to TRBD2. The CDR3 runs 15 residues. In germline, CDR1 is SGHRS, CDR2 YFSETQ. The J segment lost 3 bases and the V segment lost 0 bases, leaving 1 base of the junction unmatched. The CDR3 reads CASSLGTSGIYEQYF. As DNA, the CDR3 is TGCGCCAGCAGCTTGGGGACTAGCGGGATCTACGAGCAGTACTTC. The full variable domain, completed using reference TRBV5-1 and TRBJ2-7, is KAGVTQTPRYLIKTRGQQVTLSCSPISGHRSVSWYQQTPGQGLQFLFEYFSETQRNKGNFPGRFSGRQFSNSRSEMNVSTLELGDSALYLCASSLGTSGIYEQYFGPGTRLTVT.

Here the CDR3 reads CASSRDKINEKLFF. In DNA, the CDR3 is TGTGCCAGCAGCCGGGACAAGATTAATGAAAAACTGTTTTTT. V is TRBV6-6 and J is TRBJ1-4; D is perhaps TRBD1 (6 bases). Trimming removed 6 bases from V and 4 bases from J, with 12 bases in between. The CDR3 is 14 residues long. Germline V CDR1 and CDR2: MNHNY, SVGAGI (reference sequence).

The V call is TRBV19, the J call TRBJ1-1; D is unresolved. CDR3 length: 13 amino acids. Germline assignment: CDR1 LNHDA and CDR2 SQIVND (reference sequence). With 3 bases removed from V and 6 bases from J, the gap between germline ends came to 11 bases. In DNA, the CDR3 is TGTGCCAGTAGTATCCCTCCCGTCTCTGAAGCTTTCTTT. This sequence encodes CASSIPPVSEAFF.

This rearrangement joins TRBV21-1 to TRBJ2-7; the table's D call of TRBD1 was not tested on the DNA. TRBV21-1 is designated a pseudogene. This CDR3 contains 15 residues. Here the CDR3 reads CASSTPRDTLGEQYF. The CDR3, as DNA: TGTGCCAGCAGCACCCCCCGGGACACCTTGGGGGAGCAGTACTTC.

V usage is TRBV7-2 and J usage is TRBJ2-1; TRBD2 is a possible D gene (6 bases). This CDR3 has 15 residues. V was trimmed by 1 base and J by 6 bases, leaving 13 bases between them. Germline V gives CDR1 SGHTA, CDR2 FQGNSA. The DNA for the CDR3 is TGTGCCAGCAGCTTAGGGACTACTCTGGGCAATGAGCAGTTCTTC. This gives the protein CASSLGTTLGNEQFF.

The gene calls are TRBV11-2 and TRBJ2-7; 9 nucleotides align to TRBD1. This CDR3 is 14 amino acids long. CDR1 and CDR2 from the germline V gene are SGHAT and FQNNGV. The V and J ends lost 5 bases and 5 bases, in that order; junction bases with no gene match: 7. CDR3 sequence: CASSPGQGAHEQYF. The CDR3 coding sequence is TGTGCCAGCAGCCCGGGACAGGGAGCACACGAGCAGTACTTC.

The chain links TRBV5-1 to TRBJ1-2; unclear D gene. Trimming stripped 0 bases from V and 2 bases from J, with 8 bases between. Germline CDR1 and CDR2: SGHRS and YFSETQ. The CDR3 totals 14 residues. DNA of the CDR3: TGCGCCAGCAGCTTGGAACCAGGAAACTATGGCTACACCTTC. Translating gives CASSLEPGNYGYTF.

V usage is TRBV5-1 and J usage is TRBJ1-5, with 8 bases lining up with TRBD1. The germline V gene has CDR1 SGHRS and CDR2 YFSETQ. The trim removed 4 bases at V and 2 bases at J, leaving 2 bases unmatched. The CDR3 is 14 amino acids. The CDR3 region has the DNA TGCGCCAGCAGCGAGACAGGGGGCAATCAGCCCCAGCATTTT. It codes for CASSETGGNQPQHF.

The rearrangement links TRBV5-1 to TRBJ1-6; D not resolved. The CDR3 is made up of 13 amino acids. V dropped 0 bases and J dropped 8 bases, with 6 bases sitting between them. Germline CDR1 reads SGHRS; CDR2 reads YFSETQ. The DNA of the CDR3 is TGCGCCAGCAGCTTGGGGCCGTATTCACCCCTCCACTTT. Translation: CASSLGPYSPLHF.

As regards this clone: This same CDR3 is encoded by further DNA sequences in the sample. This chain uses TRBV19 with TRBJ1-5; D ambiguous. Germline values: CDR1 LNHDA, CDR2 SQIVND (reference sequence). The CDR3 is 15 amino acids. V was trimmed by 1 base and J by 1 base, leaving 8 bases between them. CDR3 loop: CASSIAGRSNQPQHF. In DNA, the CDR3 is TGTGCCAGTAGTATAGCCGGGAGAAGCAATCAGCCCCAGCATTTT.

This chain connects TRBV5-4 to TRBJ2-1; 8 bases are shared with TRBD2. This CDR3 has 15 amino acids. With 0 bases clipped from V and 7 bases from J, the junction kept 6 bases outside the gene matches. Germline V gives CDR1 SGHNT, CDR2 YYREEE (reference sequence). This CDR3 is CASSLAGTSWNEQFF. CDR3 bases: TGTGCCAGCAGCTTGGCCGGGACTAGTTGGAATGAGCAGTTCTTC.

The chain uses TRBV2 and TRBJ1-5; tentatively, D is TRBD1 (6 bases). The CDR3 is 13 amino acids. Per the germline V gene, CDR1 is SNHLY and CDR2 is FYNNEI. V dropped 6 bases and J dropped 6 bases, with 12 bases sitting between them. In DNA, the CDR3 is TGTGCCAGCAGGGACAGCGGAGGTCAGCCCCAGCATTTT. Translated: CASRDSGGQPQHF.

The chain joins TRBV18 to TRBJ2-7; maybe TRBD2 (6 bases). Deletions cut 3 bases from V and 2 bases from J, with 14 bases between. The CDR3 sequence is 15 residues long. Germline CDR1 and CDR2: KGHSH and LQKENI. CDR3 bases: TGTGCCAGCTCACCCCCGGGACTCGGGACCTACGAGCAGTACTTC. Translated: CASSPPGLGTYEQYF.

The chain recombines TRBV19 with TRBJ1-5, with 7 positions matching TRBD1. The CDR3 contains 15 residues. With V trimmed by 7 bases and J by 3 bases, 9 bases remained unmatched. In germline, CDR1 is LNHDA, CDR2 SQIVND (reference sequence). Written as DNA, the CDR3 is TGTGCCAGTACGCTCGAGACAGGGACCAATCAGCCCCAGCATTTT. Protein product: CASTLETGTNQPQHF.